The 16 T cell receptor beta chains below were found in one sample sequenced in a study of blood T cell repertoires in COVID-19. The data were produced by immunoSEQ multiplex PCR, yet TCRdb's version contains in-frame clones alone and is incomplete. The data show 300,000 to 500,000 clones, with around 87% seen just once and over 0.9% held by the top ten. The specimen sequenced was PBMCs or T cells enriched from blood (not recorded which). The origin of the receptors is a woman aged 30 to 39 with acute COVID-19.

The V call is TRBV7-9, the J call TRBJ1-3; 7 positions match TRBD1. Unmatched junction bases numbered 13, after V lost 6 bases and J lost 2 bases. The CDR3 runs to 17 residues. Germline V gene sequence: CDR1 SEHNR, CDR2 FQNEAQ (reference sequence). In DNA form, the CDR3 reads TGTGCCAGCAGTTACACGTTCAAACAGGGGACTGGAAACACCATATATTTT. The encoded protein is CASSYTFKQGTGNTIYF.

The chain carries TRBV13 and TRBJ2-3; a possible D gene is TRBD1 (5 bases). This CDR3 has 14 residues. Trimming shortened V by 7 bases and J by 1 base, and 12 bases separated the two germline ends. CDR1 is PRHDT, CDR2 FYEKMQ, per germline (reference sequence). The CDR3 region is CASTQGSRTDTQYF. The CDR3 DNA follows: TGTGCCAGCACTCAGGGTTCCCGCACAGATACGCAGTATTTT.

The CDR3 DNA sequence: TGTGCCAGTAGTATGACTAGCGGGGGGAACACAGATACGCAGTATTTT. This translates into CASSMTSGGNTDTQYF. The rearrangement links TRBV19 to TRBJ2-3; 13 bases are shared with TRBD2. This CDR3 is built from 16 residues. V shed 3 bases, J shed 2 bases, and the junction held 2 bases outside the gene matches. Germline assignment: CDR1 LNHDA and CDR2 SQIVND (reference sequence). Drawing the rest from reference TRBV19 and TRBJ2-3, the complete variable domain is DGGITQSPKYLFRKEGQNVTLSCEQNLNHDAMYWYRQDPGQGLRLIYYSQIVNDFQKGDIAEGYSVSREKKESFPLTVTSAQKNPTAFYLCASSMTSGGNTDTQYFGPGTRLTVL.

The V and J genes are TRBV7-9 and TRBJ2-1, with D perhaps TRBD1 (5 bases). Trimming stripped 1 base from V and 10 bases from J, with 11 bases between. Looked up from germline, CDR1 is SEHNR and CDR2 is FQNEAQ (reference sequence). The CDR3 is 13 residues long. CDR3 protein: CASSLVGTGEQFF. CDR3 nucleotide sequence: TGTGCCAGCAGCTTAGTGGGAACAGGCGAGCAGTTCTTC.

The chain couples TRBV7-9 to TRBJ2-7; TRBD2 aligns across 8 bases. This CDR3 is built from 14 residues. J gave up 7 bases and V 4 bases, and 9 bases lay outside the gene matches. Germline loops: CDR1 SEHNR, CDR2 FQNEAQ (reference sequence). Here the CDR3 DNA reads TGTGCCAGCAGCTCTGCGCGGGGGGCTCAAGAGCAGTACTTC. It is translated as CASSSARGAQEQYF.

CDR3 protein: CAWSRYTEAFF. The CDR3 DNA sequence: TGTGCCTGGAGTCGGTACACTGAAGCTTTCTTT. This chain joins TRBV30 and TRBJ1-1; D is unresolved. This CDR3 has 11 amino acids. Germline-derived CDR1 and CDR2 are GTSNPN and SVGIG (reference sequence). The V end lost 2 bases, the J end lost 3 bases, and 4 bases lay between the germline ends.

This clone was seen only once. The V and J genes are TRBV9 and TRBJ2-7; maybe TRBD1 (5 bases). V shed 3 bases and J shed 7 bases, with 14 bases lying between them. Germline V CDR1 and CDR2: SGDLS, YYNGEE. This CDR3 is built from 13 residues. The CDR3 bases are TGTGCCAGCAGCGGCAAAAGGGGCGAGGAGCAGTACTTC. It yields the protein CASSGKRGEEQYF.

The chain couples TRBV24-1 to TRBJ2-2; D may be TRBD1 (6 bases). CDR3 length: 15 amino acids. Germline assignment: CDR1 KGHDR and CDR2 SFDVKD. The V end was cut by 6 bases, the J end by 6 bases, with 16 bases between. The CDR3 nucleotides are TGTGCCACCAGTCCCGCAGGGGTCGGCGCCGGGGAGCTGTTTTTT. This encodes CATSPAGVGAGELFF.

This chain links TRBV6-5 with TRBJ1-6; D perhaps matches TRBD1 (6 bases). The length of the CDR3 is 12 residues. V was pared by 7 bases and J by 11 bases, with 12 bases between. The germline gives CDR1 MNHEY, CDR2 SVGAGI. The DNA of the CDR3 is TGTGCCAGCAAGGGGGGGATTACACCCCTCCACTTT. As protein: CASKGGITPLHF.

This chain joins TRBV19 and TRBJ1-2, with D possibly matching TRBD1 (6 bases). Germline loops: CDR1 LNHDA, CDR2 SQIVND (reference sequence). V lost 7 bases and J lost 4, with 25 bases in between. This CDR3 region has 17 residues. The CDR3 here is CASTGSELQGIGYGYTF. The CDR3 DNA reads TGTGCCAGTACCGGGTCCGAACTTCAGGGGATCGGCTATGGCTACACCTTC.

The V gene is TRBV6-5, the J gene TRBJ2-7, with D uncertain. Germline CDR1 is MNHEY and CDR2 is SVGAGI. This CDR3 comprises 14 residues. The V and J ends lost 2 bases and 1 base respectively, with 9 bases between them. CDR3 residues: CASSYRAESYEQYF. The CDR3 nucleotides read TGTGCCAGCAGTTACCGAGCCGAATCCTACGAGCAGTACTTC.

This chain connects TRBV7-2 to TRBJ2-2, with TRBD1 identical over 8 bases. V trimming: 7 bases; J trimming: 2 bases; junction bases outside the gene matches: 6. The length of the CDR3 is 15 residues. From germline, CDR1 is SGHTA and CDR2 FQGNSA. Here the CDR3 DNA reads TGTGCCAGCATTGCAGGGGGCCTAAACACCGGGGAGCTGTTTTTT. It is translated as CASIAGGLNTGELFF.

Written as DNA, the CDR3 is TGTGCCAGCAGCGTAACAGGAACCCCCTCCTACGAGCAGTACTTC. Its translation is CASSVTGTPSYEQYF. The chain is built from TRBV9 and TRBJ2-7; the D gene is possibly TRBD1 (5 bases). This CDR3 region has 15 residues. Trimming cost V 1 base and J 0 bases, with 11 bases left between them. From germline, CDR1 is SGDLS and CDR2 YYNGEE.

The chain couples TRBV9 to TRBJ2-3; 9 bases are a match to TRBD2. The CDR3 totals 16 residues. Per germline, CDR1 SGDLS and CDR2 YYNGEE. V dropped 3 bases and J dropped 6; count of bases not matched to a gene: 11. CDR3 residues: CASSGGGGGAVDTQYF. CDR3 nucleotides: TGTGCCAGCAGCGGAGGAGGCGGGGGGGCGGTGGATACGCAGTATTTT.

The genes are TRBV2 and TRBJ1-3, with D perhaps TRBD1 (5 bases). The CDR3 is 15 amino acids. Germline loops: CDR1 SNHLY, CDR2 FYNNEI. Trimming cost V 5 bases and J 0 bases, with 11 bases left between them. The CDR3 loop reads CASSSDGHSGNTIYF. The CDR3 bases are TGTGCCAGCAGTTCCGACGGACACTCTGGAAACACCATATATTTT. The full variable domain, rest sourced from reference TRBV2 and TRBJ1-3, is EPEVTQTPSHQVTQMGQEVILRCVPISNHLYFYWYRQILGQKVEFLVSFYNNEISEKSEIFDDQFSVERPDGSNFTLKIRSTKLEDSAMYFCASSSDGHSGNTIYFGEGSWLTVV.

The genes are TRBV12-3 or TRBV12-4 and TRBJ2-3; maybe TRBD1 (5 bases). V was clipped by 3 bases and J by 4 bases, with 8 bases between them. This CDR3 has 13 residues. The CDR3 reads CASSFRVADTQYF. The CDR3, as DNA: TGTGCCAGCAGTTTCAGGGTCGCAGATACGCAGTATTTT.